This TCR beta chain was recovered during a study of cytomegalovirus exposure and HLA in healthy donors. Study results and limitations: Reported results showed that the classifier diagnosed cytomegalovirus status with high specificity and sensitivity. Cytomegalovirus association was assigned to about 150 TCR beta chains.

Germline CDR1 and CDR2: LNHDA and SQIVND (reference sequence). This CDR3 is 16 amino acids long. Trimming took 5 bases from V and 7 from J; bases not matched to a gene: 7. As concerns this clone: Its antigen is currently unknown.

Only in-frame clones appear in the TCRdb table, and some are missing; sequencing was by immunoSEQ multiplex PCR. The data contain about 140,000 clones, around nine tenths of them seen just once; the ten biggest clones take up 6.5% to 8.5%. The source material was PBMCs. The receptor was isolated from a young woman in good health and CMV-seropositive. V gene TRBV19 combines with J gene TRBJ2-1, with 14 nucleotides matching TRBD2. CDR3: CASSPRLAGGRNEQFF. CDR3 DNA sequence: TGTGCCAGTAGTCCCCGACTAGCGGGGGGGCGTAATGAGCAGTTCTTC.